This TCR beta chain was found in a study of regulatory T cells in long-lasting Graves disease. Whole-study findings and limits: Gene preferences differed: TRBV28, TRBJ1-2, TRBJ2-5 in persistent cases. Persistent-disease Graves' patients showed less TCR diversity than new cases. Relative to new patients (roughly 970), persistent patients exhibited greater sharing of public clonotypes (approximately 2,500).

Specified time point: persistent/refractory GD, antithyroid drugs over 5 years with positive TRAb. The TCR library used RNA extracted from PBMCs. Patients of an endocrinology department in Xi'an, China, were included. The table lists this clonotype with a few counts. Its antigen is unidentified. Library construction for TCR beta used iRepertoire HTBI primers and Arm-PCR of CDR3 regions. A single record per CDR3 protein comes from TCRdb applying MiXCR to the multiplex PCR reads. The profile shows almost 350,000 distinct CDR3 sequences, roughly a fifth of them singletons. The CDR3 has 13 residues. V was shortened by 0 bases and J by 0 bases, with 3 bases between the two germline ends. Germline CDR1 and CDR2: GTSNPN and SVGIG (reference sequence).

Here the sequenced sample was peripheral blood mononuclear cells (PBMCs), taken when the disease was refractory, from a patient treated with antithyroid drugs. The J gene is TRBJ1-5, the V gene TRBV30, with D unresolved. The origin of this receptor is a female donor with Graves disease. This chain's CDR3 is CAWSVYSNQPQHF. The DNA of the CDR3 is TGTGCCTGGAGTGTTTATAGCAATCAGCCCCAGCATTTT.